This passage covers 18 T cell receptor beta chains from one sample sequenced in a study of cytomegalovirus exposure and HLA in healthy donors. The PCR contained 60 Vbeta and 13 Jbeta primers. The data were produced by immunoSEQ multiplex PCR, yet TCRdb's version contains in-frame clones alone and is incomplete. The repertoire consists of approximately 170,000 clones, with roughly four fifths occurring once and the leading ten covering roughly 4%. Sample: PBMCs. The receptors stem from a man in his fifties or sixties in good health and CMV-seropositive.

This clone showed up just once. The chain uses TRBV4-1 and TRBJ2-7; 8 bases are a match to TRBD2. This CDR3 region has 17 residues. The J segment lost 1 base and the V segment lost 0 bases, leaving 8 bases of the junction unmatched. The V gene's germline CDR1 is MGHRA and CDR2 YSYEKL. The CDR3 DNA reads TGCGCCAGCAGCCAAGATCAGGAAGCGGGGGCGTCCTACGAGCAGTACTTC. Translating it yields CASSQDQEAGASYEQYF.

The sample holds one count of this clone. The chain has TRBV19 and TRBJ2-5, with D possibly being TRBD2 (6 bases). V lost 1 base and J 4 bases, leaving 13 bases between the germline ends. Germline V gene data show CDR1 as LNHDA and CDR2 as SQIVND (reference sequence). The CDR3 runs 15 residues. In DNA form, the CDR3 reads TGTGCCAGTAGTATAGGGGATCGGGGAGGAGAGACCCAGTACTTC. Translated: CASSIGDRGGETQYF.

This clone was seen just once. An end of the junction differs from the germline gene, which may be a read error. The J gene is TRBJ1-1, the V gene TRBV7-9; TRBD1 matches 8 bases. The CDR3 runs 17 residues. The V gene's germline CDR1 is SEHNR and CDR2 FQNEAQ (reference sequence). The CDR3 sequence: CSSSLRWAGGIGTEAFF. The DNA of the CDR3 is TGTTCCAGCAGCTTAAGGTGGGCAGGGGGCATCGGTACTGAAGCTTTCTTT.

The rearrangement links TRBV19 to TRBJ2-7; the match to TRBD1 covers 7 bases. The CDR3 totals 16 residues. Germline assignment: CDR1 LNHDA and CDR2 SQIVND (reference sequence). Trimming took 2 bases from V and 2 from J; bases not matched to a gene: 9. The CDR3 nucleotides are TGTGCCAGTAGTATAACCCCACGACAGGGTCCCTACGAGCAGTACTTC. Its translation: CASSITPRQGPYEQYF.

V and J are TRBV7-9 and TRBJ1-5; D gene unclear. The CDR3 covers 13 residues. Trimming shortened V by 5 bases and J by 13 bases, and 18 bases separated the two germline ends. CDR1 is SEHNR and CDR2 is FQNEAQ in the germline V gene (reference sequence). CDR3 nucleotides: TGTGCCAGCAGCAGAGGGTGGTCAACGGGACAGCATTTT. It yields the protein CASSRGWSTGQHF.

The genes are TRBV10-3 and TRBJ2-5; 9 nucleotides agree with TRBD1. The germline V gene has CDR1 ENHRY and CDR2 SYGVKD. The CDR3 loop spans 17 amino acids. Trimming took 3 bases from V and 5 from J; bases not matched to a gene: 13. CDR3 coding DNA: TGTGCCATCAGTGACCCCGGTCCCGGGACAGGGTCCGAGACCCAGTACTTC. As protein: CAISDPGPGTGSETQYF.

The chain uses TRBV5-4 and TRBJ1-2; 7 bases agree with TRBD1. The V and J ends lost 2 bases and 7 bases, in that order; junction bases with no gene match: 5. Germline V CDR1 and CDR2: SGHNT, YYREEE (reference sequence). The CDR3 loop spans 13 amino acids. CDR3 DNA: TGTGCCAGCAGCTTAAAGGGGGCAGGTGGCTACACCTTC. Residues: CASSLKGAGGYTF.

A single count supports this clone. In nucleotides, the CDR3 is TGTGCCAGCACTCCTTACGGGACAGGGAACACTGAAGCTTTCTTT. Encoded protein: CASTPYGTGNTEAFF. The rearrangement joins TRBV27 to TRBJ1-1, with 8 positions matching TRBD1. Germline loops: CDR1 MNHEY, CDR2 SMNVEV (reference sequence). The CDR3 has 15 amino acids. Germline trimming cut 7 bases from V and 1 base from J; bases unmatched to any gene: 8.

The rearrangement links TRBV11-2 to TRBJ1-1; D is uncertain. V was pared by 4 bases and J by 4 bases, with 10 bases between. This CDR3 has 13 residues. Germline V CDR1 and CDR2: SGHAT, FQNNGV. The chain's CDR3 is CASSSGRGTEAFF. Written as DNA, the CDR3 is TGTGCCAGCAGCTCTGGACGGGGCACTGAAGCTTTCTTT.

The DNA for the CDR3 is TGTGCCAGCAGCTTAGGGACAGGGCAAAGTAACGAGCAGTACTTC. Amino acid sequence: CASSLGTGQSNEQYF. The rearrangement joins TRBV7-9 to TRBJ2-7, with TRBD1 matching 8 bases. The germline CDR1 and CDR2 sequences are SEHNR and FQNEAQ (reference sequence). The CDR3 spans 15 residues. V trimming: 1 base; J trimming: 5 bases; junction bases outside the gene matches: 7.

The chain couples TRBV28 to TRBJ1-1; D not resolved. Germline V lookup: CDR1 MDHEN, CDR2 SYDVKM. Trimming shortened V by 2 bases and J by 8 bases, and 9 bases separated the two germline ends. The CDR3 consists of 12 residues. DNA for the CDR3: TGTGCCAGCAGTTTAGTTGCGGCCGAAGCTTTCTTT. Residues: CASSLVAAEAFF.

The chain uses TRBV11-2 and TRBJ1-2, with D possibly TRBD1 on 5 matching bases. There are 15 residues in the CDR3. Germline-derived CDR1 and CDR2 are SGHAT and FQNNGV. V lost 0 bases to trimming and J lost 4 bases, with 12 bases between them. In DNA form, the CDR3 reads TGTGCCAGCAGCTTAGATTCGGCAGGGTCCTATGGCTACACCTTC. Encoded protein: CASSLDSAGSYGYTF.

This sequence joins TRBV14 and TRBJ2-7; 8 bases are shared with TRBD2. The CDR3 contains 14 residues. Germline V lookup: CDR1 SGHDN, CDR2 FVKESK. The V segment lost 4 bases and the J segment 5 bases; nucleotides outside the gene matches: 7. Here the CDR3 DNA reads TGTGCCAGCAGCCTGGACGGGAGGGGCAACGAGCAGTACTTC. As protein: CASSLDGRGNEQYF.

The V call is TRBV4-1, the J call TRBJ1-6; D is unclear. The CDR3 length is 14 residues. The V gene's germline CDR1 is MGHRA and CDR2 YSYEKL. V gave up 3 bases and J gave up 13 bases, with 16 bases separating them. CDR3 in DNA: TGCGCCAGCAGCCAGCCCGGGAGCCGATTGCCCCTCCACTTT. Translation gives CASSQPGSRLPLHF.

The chain couples TRBV27 to TRBJ2-3, with D maybe TRBD2 (6 bases). The CDR3 has 16 residues. Germline loops: CDR1 MNHEY, CDR2 SMNVEV (reference sequence). The V and J ends lost 0 bases and 4 bases respectively, with 14 bases between them. CDR3 residues: CASSLSPVGGADTQYF. The CDR3 region has the DNA TGTGCCAGCAGTTTATCCCCCGTAGGAGGGGCAGATACGCAGTATTTT.

The chain employs TRBV7-2 and TRBJ1-5; no firm D call. From germline, CDR1 is SGHTA and CDR2 FQGNSA. With 2 bases removed from V and 7 bases from J, the gap between germline ends came to 9 bases. There are 13 residues in the CDR3. The CDR3 loop is CASSLTREQPQHF. The DNA for the CDR3 is TGTGCCAGCAGCTTAACACGGGAACAGCCCCAGCATTTT.

CDR3 amino acids: CASSVTWGLGNEQFF. Written as DNA, the CDR3 is TGTGCCAGCAGCGTAACGTGGGGGCTTGGCAATGAGCAGTTCTTC. The chain joins TRBV9 to TRBJ2-1; maybe TRBD1 (6 bases). V dropped 1 base and J dropped 6 bases, with 14 bases sitting between them. Germline V lookup: CDR1 SGDLS, CDR2 YYNGEE. The CDR3 runs 15 residues.

Only one count was recorded for this clone. The J gene is TRBJ2-3, the V gene TRBV4-3, with D perhaps matching TRBD2 (6 bases). V was cut by 4 bases and J by 2 bases, with 10 bases left in between. From germline, CDR1 is LGHNA and CDR2 YSLEER. The CDR3 is 14 residues long. Written as DNA, the CDR3 is TGCGCCAGCAGCCCGGGACTTCTCACAGATACGCAGTATTTT. Protein product: CASSPGLLTDTQYF.